This T cell receptor beta chain was recorded in a study of blood T cell repertoires in COVID-19. Produced via immunoSEQ multiplex PCR; TCRdb's table is partial and in-frame only. This table has approximately 300,000 clones, 90% appearing once. This clone has just one count. CDR1 is MDHEN, CDR2 SYDVKM, per germline. The CDR3 consists of 14 residues. V dropped 5 bases and J dropped 1; count of bases not matched to a gene: 2. This TCR came from a young woman with COVID-19, enrolled during active disease. The chain links TRBV28 to TRBJ2-4; 7 positions match TRBD2. Material for sequencing was peripheral blood. Here the CDR3 reads CASSLGGAKNIQYF. CDR3 bases: TGTGCCAGCAGTCTCGGGGGGGCCAAAAACATTCAGTACTTC.